A single sample is the source of the 28 T cell receptor beta chains below, sequenced in a study of shared clonotypes between healthy human individuals. Only in-frame clones appear in the TCRdb table, and some are missing; sequencing was by immunoSEQ multiplex PCR. Found here are around 1.9 million clones, just over 90% of them singletons; the top ten hold about 1.7%. Naive-designated CD8 cells lacked CD45RO, were positively enriched for CCR7, and omitted terminally differentiated effector memory CD45RA+ cells. What was sequenced was naive CD8+ T cells from PBMCs. The source of these receptors is a man aged 18 to 29 in good health. Some clones in this sample may be carry-over from other donors' samples.

The rearrangement links TRBV28 to TRBJ2-7; 8 bases are a match to TRBD1. V gave up 5 bases and J gave up 6 bases; unmatched junction bases: 15. The length of the CDR3 is 16 residues. Germline CDR1 and CDR2: MDHEN and SYDVKM. CDR3 nucleotide sequence: TGTGCCAGCAGTACACGGACAGGGTCCCTCCAATCCGAGCAGTACTTC. Translating gives CASSTRTGSLQSEQYF.

For this clone: The sample holds other DNA sequences that translate to the same CDR3. The J gene is TRBJ1-5, the V gene TRBV6-5, with unresolved D. The CDR3 has 14 amino acids. V was pared by 0 bases and J by 1 base, with 4 bases between. The germline V gene encodes CDR1 MNHEY and CDR2 SVGAGI. DNA of the CDR3: TGTGCCAGCAGTTACTCGATGAGCAATCAGCCCCAGCATTTT. Amino acids: CASSYSMSNQPQHF.

This chain uses TRBV25-1 with TRBJ2-7; D is undetermined. Germline V lookup: CDR1 MGHDK, CDR2 SYGVNS. Trimming removed 6 bases at V and 6 bases at J, with 12 bases between. The CDR3 runs 12 residues. Written as DNA, the CDR3 is TGTGCCAGCAGCCCCCGCTTAGGCGAGCAGTACTTC. Encoded protein: CASSPRLGEQYF.

The rearrangement joins TRBV27 to TRBJ1-6; D gene ambiguous. CDR1 MNHEY and CDR2 SMNVEV come from the germline V gene (reference sequence). Between the trimmed V and J ends, which lost 3 bases and 9 bases, there was a span of 9 bases. The CDR3 loop spans 13 amino acids. Here the CDR3 reads CASSFTVTSPLHF. The DNA for the CDR3 is TGTGCCAGCAGTTTCACGGTTACTTCACCCCTCCACTTT.

The J gene is TRBJ1-1, the V gene TRBV28; no firm D call. CDR1 MDHEN and CDR2 SYDVKM come from the germline V gene. V dropped 3 bases and J dropped 5 bases, with 10 bases sitting between them. This CDR3 region has 13 residues. For the CDR3, the DNA is TGTGCCAGCAGTTTTTGGGGTGTTACTGAAGCTTTCTTT. It is translated as CASSFWGVTEAFF.

The chain couples TRBV28 to TRBJ2-7; D perhaps matches TRBD2 (6 bases). CDR3 length equals 17 residues. Trimming cost V 2 bases and J 1 base, with 18 bases left between them. Germline V gene data show CDR1 as MDHEN and CDR2 as SYDVKM. This CDR3 is CASSLSYGRDVSYEQYF. DNA for the CDR3: TGTGCCAGCAGTTTAAGTTATGGGCGGGACGTATCCTACGAGCAGTACTTC.

The rearrangement joins TRBV7-8 to TRBJ2-2; 7 bases agree with TRBD1. The J segment lost 6 bases and the V segment lost 10 bases, leaving 14 bases of the junction unmatched. Germline V lookup: CDR1 SGHVS, CDR2 FQNEAQ. CDR3 length equals 15 residues. Written as DNA, the CDR3 is TGTGCCATCCCACGCCGGGACAGCACGGCCGGGGAGCTGTTTTTT. This sequence encodes CAIPRRDSTAGELFF.

For this clone: Other DNA sequences of this sample code for an identical CDR3. The chain combines TRBV11-2 with TRBJ2-7, with no clear D. The CDR3 is 10 residues long. Trimming cost V 4 bases and J 2 bases, with 0 bases left between them. The germline gives CDR1 SGHAT, CDR2 FQNNGV. Here the CDR3 DNA reads TGTGCCAGCAGCTCCTACGAGCAGTACTTC. Its translation: CASSSYEQYF.

With regard to this clone: Other DNA sequences of this sample code for an identical CDR3. The V call is TRBV7-9, the J call TRBJ2-1, with D unclear. V lost 4 bases to trimming and J lost 0 bases, with 7 bases between them. Germline V gene lookup returns CDR1 SEHNR and CDR2 FQNEAQ (reference sequence). CDR3 length equals 14 residues. CDR3 sequence reads: CASSSGSSYNEQFF. For the CDR3, the DNA is TGTGCCAGCAGCTCCGGTAGCTCCTACAATGAGCAGTTCTTC. Variable domain in full (rest from reference TRBV7-9 and TRBJ2-1): DTGVSQNPRHKITKRGQNVTFRCDPISEHNRLYWYRQTLGQGPEFLTYFQNEAQLEKSRLLSDRFSAERPKGSFSTLEIQRTEQGDSAMYLCASSSGSSYNEQFFGPGTRLTVL.

The rearrangement uses TRBV21-1 and TRBJ2-3; TRBD1 is taken as the D call from the table, unchecked against the DNA. TRBV21-1 represents a pseudogene. The CDR3 consists of 15 residues. CDR3 nucleotide sequence: TGTGCCAGCACCCCGCCAGGCGTGGGTTCCGATACGCAGTATTTT. It yields the protein CASTPPGVGSDTQYF.

The chain is built from TRBV4-3 and TRBJ2-1, with 10 nucleotides matching TRBD2. This CDR3 has 18 amino acids. The junction had 9 bases not matched to a gene; V was cut back by 4 bases and J by 0 bases. Looked up from germline, CDR1 is LGHNA and CDR2 is YSLEER. The DNA for the CDR3 is TGCGCCAGCAGCCCAGAGACTAGCGGGTGGAGCTCCTACAATGAGCAGTTCTTC. This encodes CASSPETSGWSSYNEQFF.

The chain couples TRBV28 to TRBJ2-7; D gene unclear. CDR1 is MDHEN and CDR2 is SYDVKM in the germline V gene. This CDR3 is 14 amino acids long. The ends were cut back, 6 bases at V and 1 base at J, with 13 bases in the middle. CDR3 protein: CASRYLRSSYEQYF. The CDR3 nucleotides read TGTGCCAGCAGATATCTCCGTTCGTCCTACGAGCAGTACTTC.

The rearrangement uses TRBV29-1 and TRBJ2-3; 9 bases line up with TRBD2. CDR3 length: 18 amino acids. Germline V gene sequence: CDR1 SQVTM, CDR2 ANQGSEA. Losses at the gene ends were 7 bases for V and 0 bases for J; bases not matched to a gene: 17. The CDR3 is CSASLAGLSTTSTDTQYF. The CDR3 nucleotides are TGCAGCGCCTCACTAGCGGGCCTAAGCACTACTAGCACAGATACGCAGTATTTT.

The chain couples TRBV5-4 to TRBJ2-3, with a possible D match to TRBD2 (5 bases). Per the germline V gene, CDR1 is SGHNT and CDR2 is YYREEE (reference sequence). Trimming removed 5 bases at V and 4 bases at J, with 14 bases between. This CDR3 spans 14 amino acids. The CDR3, as DNA: TGTGCCAGCAGTAGTCCAGGACTCTCAGATACGCAGTATTTT. This sequence encodes CASSSPGLSDTQYF.

This sequence joins TRBV4-2 and TRBJ1-3; 7 bases line up with TRBD1. The CDR3 extends over 16 amino acids. The V gene's germline CDR1 is LGHNA and CDR2 YNFKEQ. V trimming: 1 base; J trimming: 3 bases; junction bases outside the gene matches: 6. In DNA, the CDR3 is TGTGCCAGCAGCCAAGTAGGGGGCTTGGATGGAAACACCATATATTTT. It codes for CASSQVGGLDGNTIYF.

The chain recombines TRBV6-5 with TRBJ2-5; 14 bases fit TRBD2. Germline V gene sequence: CDR1 MNHEY, CDR2 SVGAGI. The CDR3 extends over 14 amino acids. V dropped 6 bases and J dropped 4; count of bases not matched to a gene: 1. The CDR3 is CASSGTSGRETQYF. In DNA, the CDR3 is TGTGCCAGCAGCGGGACTAGCGGGAGAGAGACCCAGTACTTC.

This clone has just one count. V is TRBV28 and J is TRBJ1-2, with a tentative D call TRBD1 (6 bases). Germline values: CDR1 MDHEN, CDR2 SYDVKM. This CDR3 has 15 residues. Trimming took 6 bases from V and 4 from J, leaving 18 bases between them. The CDR3 nucleotides read TGTGCCAGCAGCCTAAAGGGGGTTGCCTCCTATGGCTACACCTTC. Residues: CASSLKGVASYGYTF.

The V and J genes are TRBV9 and TRBJ1-4; D may be TRBD1 (6 bases). Trimming stripped 3 bases from V and 6 bases from J, with 9 bases between. Germline V gene data show CDR1 as SGDLS and CDR2 as YYNGEE. The CDR3 is 13 amino acids. In DNA form, the CDR3 reads TGTGCCAGCAGCGCAGGGGAGGATGAAAAACTGTTTTTT. Its protein product is CASSAGEDEKLFF.

The chain has TRBV9 and TRBJ1-4; TRBD1 might be the D (6 bases). CDR3 length equals 17 residues. V was pared by 0 bases and J by 6 bases, with 18 bases between. Germline V gene sequence: CDR1 SGDLS, CDR2 YYNGEE. The CDR3 here is CASSVGGHHLGDEKLFF. The CDR3 DNA reads TGTGCCAGCAGCGTAGGGGGACACCATCTCGGCGATGAAAAACTGTTTTTT.

This chain connects TRBV5-4 to TRBJ2-5, with D perhaps TRBD1 (7 bases). The CDR3 loop spans 12 amino acids. Trimming removed 4 bases at V and 11 bases at J, with 15 bases between. The germline CDR1 and CDR2 sequences are SGHNT and YYREEE (reference sequence). The chain's CDR3 is CASSPGGTEQYF. The CDR3, as DNA: TGTGCCAGCAGCCCAGGGGGGACAGAGCAGTACTTC.

As concerns this clone: Other DNA sequences within the sample encode an identical CDR3. The V gene is TRBV11-2, the J gene TRBJ2-7; the D is unclear. Germline V gene sequence: CDR1 SGHAT, CDR2 FQNNGV. Trimming removed 1 base from V and 6 bases from J, with 7 bases in between. CDR3 length: 12 amino acids. CDR3 loop: CASSLGRFEQYF. The CDR3 coding sequence is TGTGCCAGCAGCTTAGGCAGGTTCGAGCAGTACTTC.

This clone was detected a few times. The J gene is TRBJ1-5, the V gene TRBV7-6; D gene unclear. The CDR3 runs 15 residues. The germline gives CDR1 SGHVS, CDR2 FNYEAQ. V was trimmed by 5 bases and J by 3 bases, leaving 14 bases between them. CDR3 coding DNA: TGTGCCAGCAGCGCGGTGGTCGGGCCCAATCAGCCCCAGCATTTT. It yields the protein CASSAVVGPNQPQHF.

This chain connects TRBV5-4 to TRBJ2-1, with 8 bases identical to TRBD1. There are 13 residues in the CDR3. With V trimmed by 4 bases and J by 10 bases, 7 bases remained unmatched. CDR1 is SGHNT and CDR2 is YYREEE in the germline V gene (reference sequence). CDR3 sequence reads: CASSPGTGHEQFF. For the CDR3, the DNA is TGTGCCAGCAGCCCCGGGACAGGTCACGAGCAGTTCTTC.

V gene TRBV7-3 combines with J gene TRBJ1-3; 10 nucleotides agree with TRBD1. The CDR3 is 17 residues long. Germline lookup yields CDR1 SGHTA and CDR2 FQGTGA. After removal of 0 bases from V and 4 bases from J, the junction contained 6 bases not matched to a gene. CDR3 bases: TGTGCCAGCAGCTTAACCCAACGACAGGGGGCAGGAAACACCATATATTTT. This gives the protein CASSLTQRQGAGNTIYF.

Notes on this clone: The junction shows a germline mismatch at one end, possibly a read error. This chain joins TRBV6-1 and TRBJ2-7; TRBD1 matches at 11 bases. The CDR3 runs 14 residues. Germline V gene lookup returns CDR1 MNHNS and CDR2 SASEGT. The CDR3 DNA is TGTGCCAGCATTTGGACAGGGGGCTCCCACGAGCAGTACTTC. Translating gives CASIWTGGSHEQYF.

This clone was recorded once. This sequence joins TRBV6-1 and TRBJ2-7; 9 positions agree with TRBD2. Germline V lookup: CDR1 MNHNS, CDR2 SASEGT. The CDR3 has 15 amino acids. J was trimmed by 4 bases and V by 3 bases; bases with no gene match: 7. This CDR3 is CASSEIPAGGYEQYF. The CDR3 DNA reads as TGTGCCAGCAGTGAGATCCCAGCGGGGGGATACGAGCAGTACTTC.

This clone was recorded a few times. The chain recombines TRBV13 with TRBJ2-2; possibly TRBD1 for D (6 bases). V was trimmed by 6 bases and J by 7 bases, leaving 18 bases between them. The CDR3 is 15 amino acids. Germline V gives CDR1 PRHDT, CDR2 FYEKMQ (reference sequence). In DNA form, the CDR3 reads TGTGCCAGCAGACGCCCCCTACAGGGTCACGGGGAGCTGTTTTTT. Its protein is CASRRPLQGHGELFF.

In regard to this clone: Other DNA sequences in this specimen translate into the identical CDR3. The chain recombines TRBV27 with TRBJ2-2, with D possibly being TRBD2 (6 bases). In germline, CDR1 is MNHEY, CDR2 SMNVEV (reference sequence). Trimming removed 2 bases from V and 5 bases from J, with 9 bases in between. The CDR3 length is 14 residues. The CDR3 protein is CASSLEGGTGELFF. The CDR3 bases are TGTGCCAGCAGTTTAGAGGGAGGAACCGGGGAGCTGTTTTTT.